This entry lists 17 T cell receptor beta chains sequenced from one sample in a study of post-analysis software for immune sequencing data. Study conclusions and caveats: With TRBV5-6, TRBV5-1 and TRBV20-1 included, about five TRBV segments were more frequent in patients than in controls.

Their antigens remain unidentified. Built from TCR beta cDNA, the libraries had unique molecular identifiers in them. TCRdb itself ran the PCR reads through MiXCR, one entry per CDR3 protein. The sample lists hundreds of thousands of distinct CDR3 sequences, roughly 45% occurring once. Material for sequencing was blood. The receptors were gathered from a girl aged 5 to 17 with multiple sclerosis.

This clonotype has more than one count but fewer than ten. This chain joins TRBV4-1 and TRBJ1-5; no clear D. Germline CDR1 is MGHRA and CDR2 is YSYEKL. The V and J ends lost 3 bases and 6 bases respectively, with 18 bases between them. The CDR3 consists of 16 residues. The CDR3 is CASSQGLAGLSQPQHF. The CDR3, as DNA: TGCGCCAGCAGCCAGGGTTTAGCAGGTTTGAGTCAGCCCCAGCATTTT.

This clonotype has only a few counts. This chain connects TRBV24-1 to TRBJ2-5; D perhaps matches TRBD2 (5 bases). The CDR3 is 11 residues long. The germline V and J ends were trimmed by 7 bases and 4 bases, with 6 bases remaining between them. In germline, CDR1 is KGHDR, CDR2 SFDVKD. The CDR3 here is CATRAGETQYF. CDR3 in DNA: TGTGCCACCAGGGCGGGAGAGACCCAGTACTTC.

The chain recombines TRBV29-1 with TRBJ2-7, with 10 bases matching TRBD1. CDR1 is SQVTM and CDR2 is ANQGSEA in the germline V gene. The length of the CDR3 is 15 residues. Trimming took 6 bases from V and 2 from J; bases not matched to a gene: 10. The CDR3 is CSVLRRDRGTYEQYF. The CDR3 region has the DNA TGCAGCGTCCTACGCCGGGACAGGGGCACCTACGAGCAGTACTTC.

The V and J genes are TRBV12-3 or TRBV12-4 and TRBJ2-3; the D gene is possibly TRBD2 (7 bases). V was cut by 10 bases and J by 1 base, with 15 bases left in between. The CDR3 spans 14 residues. Here the CDR3 DNA reads TGTGCCATCGGACAAGGGGGGGGCACAGATACGCAGTATTTT. It specifies CAIGQGGGTDTQYF.

This clonotype has more than one count but fewer than ten. The rearrangement joins TRBV6-5 to TRBJ2-1, with a weak D call TRBD2 (6 bases). V dropped 6 bases and J dropped 2 bases, with 11 bases sitting between them. Germline CDR1 reads MNHEY; CDR2 reads SVGAGI. This CDR3 comprises 14 residues. The CDR3 protein is CASRLGSAYNEQFF. The CDR3, as DNA: TGTGCCAGCAGACTCGGGAGCGCCTACAATGAGCAGTTCTTC.

Here the CDR3 DNA reads TGCAGTGCTAACTATGGCTACACCTTC. It yields the protein CSANYGYTF. The gene calls are TRBV20-1 and TRBJ1-2, with D unresolved. Germline assignment: CDR1 DFQATT and CDR2 SNEGSKA (reference sequence). The CDR3 covers 9 residues. Trimming left V 4 bases short and J 3 bases short, with 0 bases between.

The chain couples TRBV20-1 to TRBJ2-1, with 8 bases that match TRBD2. The DNA end is a closer match to TRBJ2-7, so the J assignment may be wrong. In germline, CDR1 is DFQATT, CDR2 SNEGSKA (reference sequence). This CDR3 comprises 14 residues. CDR3 residues: CSALTSGSYNEQYF. The CDR3 DNA is TGCAGTGCGCTTACTAGCGGCTCCTACAATGAGCAGTACTTC.

The chain employs TRBV29-1 and TRBJ2-7; D ambiguous. The germline gives CDR1 SQVTM, CDR2 ANQGSEA. Trimming stripped 4 bases from V and 3 bases from J, with 13 bases between. There are 13 residues in the CDR3. The CDR3 coding sequence is TGCAGCGTTGCAAGTAGCCTCGGCTACGAGCAGTACTTC. Encoded protein: CSVASSLGYEQYF.

The chain recombines TRBV20-1 with TRBJ2-3, with D tentatively TRBD1 (5 bases). CDR3 length equals 13 residues. The V and J ends lost 1 base and 4 bases respectively, with 9 bases between them. Germline V gene data show CDR1 as DFQATT and CDR2 as SNEGSKA (reference sequence). The CDR3 region has the DNA TGCAGTGCTAGAGTTATAGGGGCAGATACGCAGTATTTT. It is translated as CSARVIGADTQYF.

V is TRBV28 and J is TRBJ2-4; 11 bases fit TRBD1. The J call may be wrong; the DNA end is better matched by TRBJ2-5. The CDR3 loop spans 15 amino acids. In germline, CDR1 is MDHEN, CDR2 SYDVKM. CDR3 DNA sequence: TGTGCCAGCAGTTTCGGGGACAGGGGGTATGAGACCCAGTACTTC. The encoded protein is CASSFGDRGYETQYF.

This clonotype was counted only a few times. The rearrangement joins TRBV6-5 to TRBJ1-1; 9 nucleotides line up with TRBD1. CDR1 is MNHEY and CDR2 is SVGAGI in the germline V gene. With V trimmed by 6 bases and J by 5 bases, 10 bases remained unmatched. This CDR3 spans 15 amino acids. Here the CDR3 DNA reads TGTGCCAGCAGCGATCAGGACAGGGGAGGGACTGAAGCTTTCTTT. This sequence encodes CASSDQDRGGTEAFF.

This clonotype was detected only a few times. V and J are TRBV7-9 and TRBJ2-7, with 8 nucleotides matching TRBD2. Looked up from germline, CDR1 is SEHNR and CDR2 is FQNEAQ (reference sequence). V dropped 3 bases and J dropped 2; count of bases not matched to a gene: 9. The CDR3 contains 16 residues. The CDR3 here is CASSLTSGRGTYEQYF. As DNA, the CDR3 is TGTGCCAGCAGCTTGACAAGCGGGAGAGGAACCTACGAGCAGTACTTC.

The rearrangement uses TRBV6-5 and TRBJ1-1; D uncertain. The length of the CDR3 is 14 residues. Germline-derived CDR1 and CDR2 are MNHEY and SVGAGI. Trimming stripped 7 bases from V and 3 bases from J, with 15 bases between. The CDR3 sequence is CASKIGILDTEAFF. Here the CDR3 DNA reads TGTGCCAGCAAAATAGGGATTCTTGACACTGAAGCTTTCTTT.

The CDR3 here is CASTPGTGADTQYF. The CDR3, as DNA: TGTGCCAGCACCCCCGGGACAGGGGCAGATACGCAGTATTTT. V is TRBV27 and J is TRBJ2-3; TRBD1 agrees at 10 bases. Per the germline V gene, CDR1 is MNHEY and CDR2 is SMNVEV (reference sequence). This CDR3 is built from 14 residues. With V trimmed by 7 bases and J by 4 bases, 5 bases remained unmatched.

The chain combines TRBV28 with TRBJ1-5; possible D gene TRBD1, 5 bases. This CDR3 is built from 15 residues. Germline V gives CDR1 MDHEN, CDR2 SYDVKM. V was cut by 4 bases and J by 0 bases, with 10 bases left in between. The CDR3: CASSSPGGSNQPQHF. In DNA form, the CDR3 reads TGTGCCAGCAGTTCCCCCGGGGGTAGCAATCAGCCCCAGCATTTT.

This chain uses TRBV29-1 with TRBJ2-3; no clear D gene. Looked up from germline, CDR1 is SQVTM and CDR2 is ANQGSEA. Trimming left V 3 bases short and J 5 bases short, with 9 bases between. This CDR3 spans 12 amino acids. CDR3 region: CSVDLEEDTQYF. CDR3 in DNA: TGCAGCGTTGATTTAGAGGAAGATACGCAGTATTTT.

CDR3 nucleotide sequence: TGTGCCAGCACGACCGGACTAGCGGGGTATACGCAGTATTTT. Translation: CASTTGLAGYTQYF. This rearrangement joins TRBV7-2 to TRBJ2-3; 12 bases are a match to TRBD2. Germline CDR1 is SGHTA and CDR2 is FQGNSA. V shed 7 bases, J shed 7 bases, and the junction held 6 bases outside the gene matches. The CDR3 covers 14 residues.